A single sample is the source of the 6 T cell receptor beta chains below, sequenced in a study of early T cells in non-severe SARS-CoV-2 infection. TCRdb re-analysed the 5' RACE reads in MiXCR, keeping a single row per CDR3 protein. The data hold about 70,000 distinct CDR3 sequences, with roughly 12% observed a single time. The sample consisted of whole blood. The receptors here all came from an adult who was a healthcare worker with PCR-confirmed SARS-CoV-2 infection or an uninfected control (not recorded which).

This clonotype has more than one count but fewer than ten. The chain carries TRBV4-3 and TRBJ1-2; 7 nucleotides align to TRBD1. V was clipped by 1 base and J by 8 bases; unmatched bases: 7. This CDR3 is built from 14 residues. The germline V gene has CDR1 LGHNA and CDR2 YSLEER. CDR3 amino acids: CASSQGADRVGYTF. The CDR3 coding sequence is TGCGCCAGCAGCCAAGGGGCCGACAGGGTCGGCTACACCTTC.

In this sample, this clonotype turned up many times. The chain uses TRBV20-1 and TRBJ2-5, with a possible D match to TRBD1 (6 bases). From germline, CDR1 is DFQATT and CDR2 SNEGSKA (reference sequence). This CDR3 has 14 amino acids. Trimming took 6 bases from V and 3 from J, leaving 17 bases between them. The CDR3 loop reads CSASQQGYEETQYF. The DNA for the CDR3 is TGCAGTGCGTCCCAACAGGGTTACGAAGAGACCCAGTACTTC.

This clonotype was seen a few times. This rearrangement joins TRBV5-4 to TRBJ1-3; 11 bases match TRBD1. V was pared by 5 bases and J by 7 bases, with 11 bases of the junction left unmatched. This CDR3 has 16 amino acids. The germline gives CDR1 SGHNT, CDR2 YYREEE (reference sequence). CDR3 sequence reads: CASSLPDRGLENTIYF. CDR3 bases: TGTGCCAGCAGTTTGCCGGACAGGGGGCTGGAGAACACCATATATTTT.

This clonotype has ten or more counts. The V call is TRBV9, the J call TRBJ1-3; no clear D gene. There are 14 residues in the CDR3. Germline V gives CDR1 SGDLS, CDR2 YYNGEE. The ends were cut back, 4 bases at V and 0 bases at J, with 8 bases in the middle. The CDR3 protein is CASSPTGSGNTIYF. The CDR3 coding sequence is TGTGCCAGCAGCCCGACGGGCTCTGGAAACACCATATATTTT.

This clonotype was seen a handful of times. The J gene is TRBJ1-2, the V gene TRBV20-1, with D possibly being TRBD1 (5 bases). Trimming took 0 bases from V and 6 from J, leaving 20 bases between them. From germline, CDR1 is DFQATT and CDR2 SNEGSKA (reference sequence). The CDR3 has 16 amino acids. In DNA, the CDR3 is TGCAGTGCTAGAGAGATGGAATTTGGGGCTTTGGATGGCTACACCTTC. Its translation: CSAREMEFGALDGYTF.

Comment on this clonotype: Germline and junction disagree at one end, which may indicate a read error. The V gene is TRBV12-3 or TRBV12-4, the J gene TRBJ2-3; possibly TRBD1 for D (6 bases). The CDR3 consists of 16 residues. The CDR3 sequence is CASSLKRTASIDTQYF. Written as DNA, the CDR3 is TGTGCCAGCAGTCTCAAACGGACAGCTAGCATAGATACGCAGTATTTT.